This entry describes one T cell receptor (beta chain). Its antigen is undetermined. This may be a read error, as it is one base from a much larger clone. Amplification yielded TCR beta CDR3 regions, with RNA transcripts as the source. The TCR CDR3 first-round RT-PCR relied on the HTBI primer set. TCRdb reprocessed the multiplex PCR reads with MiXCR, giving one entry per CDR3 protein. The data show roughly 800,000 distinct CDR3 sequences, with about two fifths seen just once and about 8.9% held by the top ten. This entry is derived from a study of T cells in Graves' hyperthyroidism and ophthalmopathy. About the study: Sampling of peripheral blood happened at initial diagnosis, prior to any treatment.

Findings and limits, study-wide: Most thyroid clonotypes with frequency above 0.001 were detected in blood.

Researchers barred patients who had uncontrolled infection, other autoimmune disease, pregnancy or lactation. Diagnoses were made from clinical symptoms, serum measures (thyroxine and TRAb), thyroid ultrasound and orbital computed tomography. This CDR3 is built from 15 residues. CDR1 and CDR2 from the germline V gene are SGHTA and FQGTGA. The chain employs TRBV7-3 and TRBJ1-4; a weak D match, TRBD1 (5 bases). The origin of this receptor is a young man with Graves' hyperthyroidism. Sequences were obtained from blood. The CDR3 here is CGSSAWTSLEEKLFF. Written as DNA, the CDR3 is TGTGGCAGCAGCGCCTGGACATCCTTGGAGGAAAAACTGTTTTTT.